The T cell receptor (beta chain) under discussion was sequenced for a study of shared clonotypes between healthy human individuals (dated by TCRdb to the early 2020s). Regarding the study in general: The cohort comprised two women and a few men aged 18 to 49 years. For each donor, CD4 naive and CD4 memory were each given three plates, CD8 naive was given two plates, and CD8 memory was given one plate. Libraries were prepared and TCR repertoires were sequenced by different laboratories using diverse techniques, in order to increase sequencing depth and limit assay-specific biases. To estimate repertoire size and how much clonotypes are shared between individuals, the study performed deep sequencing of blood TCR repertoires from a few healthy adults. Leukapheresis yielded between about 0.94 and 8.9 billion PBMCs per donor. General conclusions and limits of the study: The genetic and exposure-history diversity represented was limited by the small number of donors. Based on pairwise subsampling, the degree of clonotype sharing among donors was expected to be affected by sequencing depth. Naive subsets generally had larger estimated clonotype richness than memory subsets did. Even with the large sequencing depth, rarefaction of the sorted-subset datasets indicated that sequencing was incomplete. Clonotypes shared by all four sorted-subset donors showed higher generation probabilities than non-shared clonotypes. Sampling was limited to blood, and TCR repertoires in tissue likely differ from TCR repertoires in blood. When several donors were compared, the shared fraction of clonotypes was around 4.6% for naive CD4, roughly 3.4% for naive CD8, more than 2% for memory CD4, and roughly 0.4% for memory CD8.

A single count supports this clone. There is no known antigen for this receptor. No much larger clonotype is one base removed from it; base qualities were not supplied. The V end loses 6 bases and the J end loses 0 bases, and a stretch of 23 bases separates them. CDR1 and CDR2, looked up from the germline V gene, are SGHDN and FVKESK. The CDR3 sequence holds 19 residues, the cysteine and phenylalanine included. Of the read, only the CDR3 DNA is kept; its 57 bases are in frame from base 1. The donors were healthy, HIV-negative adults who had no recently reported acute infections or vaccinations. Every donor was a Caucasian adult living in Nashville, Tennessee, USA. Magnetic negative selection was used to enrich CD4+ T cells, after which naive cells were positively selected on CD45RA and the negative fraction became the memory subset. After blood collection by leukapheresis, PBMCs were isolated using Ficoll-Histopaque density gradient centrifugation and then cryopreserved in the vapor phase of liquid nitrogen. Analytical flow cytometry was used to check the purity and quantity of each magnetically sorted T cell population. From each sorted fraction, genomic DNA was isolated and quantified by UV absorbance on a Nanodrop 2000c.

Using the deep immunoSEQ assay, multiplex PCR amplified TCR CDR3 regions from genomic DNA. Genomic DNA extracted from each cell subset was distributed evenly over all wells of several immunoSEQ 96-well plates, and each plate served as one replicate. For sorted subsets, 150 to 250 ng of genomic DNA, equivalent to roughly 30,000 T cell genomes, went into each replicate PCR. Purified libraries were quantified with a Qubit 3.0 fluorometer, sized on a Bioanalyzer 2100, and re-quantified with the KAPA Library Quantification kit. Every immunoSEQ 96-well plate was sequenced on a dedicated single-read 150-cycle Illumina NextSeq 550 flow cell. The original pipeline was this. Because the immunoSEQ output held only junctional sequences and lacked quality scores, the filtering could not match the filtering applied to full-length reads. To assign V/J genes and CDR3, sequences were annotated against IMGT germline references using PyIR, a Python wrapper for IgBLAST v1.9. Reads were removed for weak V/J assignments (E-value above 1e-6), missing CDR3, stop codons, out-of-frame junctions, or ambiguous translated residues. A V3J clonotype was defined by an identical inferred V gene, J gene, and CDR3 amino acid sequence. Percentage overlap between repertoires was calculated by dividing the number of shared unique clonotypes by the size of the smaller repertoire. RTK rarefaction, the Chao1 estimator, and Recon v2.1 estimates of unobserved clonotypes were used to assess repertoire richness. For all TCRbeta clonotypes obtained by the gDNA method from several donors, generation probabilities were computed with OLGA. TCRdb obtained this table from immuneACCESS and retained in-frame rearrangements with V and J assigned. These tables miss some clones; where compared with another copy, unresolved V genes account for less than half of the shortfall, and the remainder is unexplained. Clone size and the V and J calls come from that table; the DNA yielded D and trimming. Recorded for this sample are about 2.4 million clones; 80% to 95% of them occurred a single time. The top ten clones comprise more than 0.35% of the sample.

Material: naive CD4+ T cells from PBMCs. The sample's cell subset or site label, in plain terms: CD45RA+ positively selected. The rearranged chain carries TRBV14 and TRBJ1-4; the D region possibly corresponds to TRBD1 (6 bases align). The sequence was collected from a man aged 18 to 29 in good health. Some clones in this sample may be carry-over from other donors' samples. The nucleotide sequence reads TGTGCCAGCAGGCCGGGCCGGAGGGACAATTGGTCAACTAATGAAAAACTGTTTTTT. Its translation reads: CASRPGRRDNWSTNEKLFF.